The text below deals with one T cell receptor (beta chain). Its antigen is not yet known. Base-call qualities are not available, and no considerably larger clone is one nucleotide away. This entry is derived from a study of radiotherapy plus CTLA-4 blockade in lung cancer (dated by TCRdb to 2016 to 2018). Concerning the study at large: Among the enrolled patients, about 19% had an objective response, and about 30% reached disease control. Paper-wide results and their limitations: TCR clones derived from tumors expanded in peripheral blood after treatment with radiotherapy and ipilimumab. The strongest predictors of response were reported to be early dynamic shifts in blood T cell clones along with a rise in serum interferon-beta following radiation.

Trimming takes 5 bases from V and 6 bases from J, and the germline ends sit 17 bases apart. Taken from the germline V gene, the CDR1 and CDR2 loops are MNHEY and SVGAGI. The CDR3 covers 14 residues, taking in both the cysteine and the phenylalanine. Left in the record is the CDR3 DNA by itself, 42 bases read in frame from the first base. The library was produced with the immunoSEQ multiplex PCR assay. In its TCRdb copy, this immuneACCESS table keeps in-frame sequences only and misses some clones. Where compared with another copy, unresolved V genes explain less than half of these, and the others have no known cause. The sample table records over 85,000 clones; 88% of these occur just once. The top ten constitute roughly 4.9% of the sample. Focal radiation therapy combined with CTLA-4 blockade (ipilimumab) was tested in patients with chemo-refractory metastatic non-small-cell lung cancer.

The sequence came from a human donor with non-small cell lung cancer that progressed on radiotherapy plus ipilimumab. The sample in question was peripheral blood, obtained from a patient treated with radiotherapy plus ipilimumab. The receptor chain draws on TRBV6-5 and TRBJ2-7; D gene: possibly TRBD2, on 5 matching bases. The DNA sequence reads TGTGCCAGCAGTCAGAGGCTAGCCGAGGGCGAGCAGTACTTC. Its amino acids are CASSQRLAEGEQYF.